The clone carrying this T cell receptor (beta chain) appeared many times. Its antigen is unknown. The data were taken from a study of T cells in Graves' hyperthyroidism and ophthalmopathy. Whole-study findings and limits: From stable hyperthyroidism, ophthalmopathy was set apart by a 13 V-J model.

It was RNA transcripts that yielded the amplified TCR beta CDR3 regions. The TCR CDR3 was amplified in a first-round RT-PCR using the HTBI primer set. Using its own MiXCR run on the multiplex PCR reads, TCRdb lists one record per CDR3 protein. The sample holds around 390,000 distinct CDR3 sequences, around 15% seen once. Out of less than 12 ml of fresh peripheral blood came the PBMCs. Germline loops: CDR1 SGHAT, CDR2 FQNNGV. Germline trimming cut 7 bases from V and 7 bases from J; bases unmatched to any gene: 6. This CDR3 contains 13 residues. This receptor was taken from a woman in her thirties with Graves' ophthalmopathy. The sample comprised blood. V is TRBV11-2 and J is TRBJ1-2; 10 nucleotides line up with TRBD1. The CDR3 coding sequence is TGTGCCAGCACCATGACAGGGGGCGTTGGCTACACCTTC. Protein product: CASTMTGGVGYTF.